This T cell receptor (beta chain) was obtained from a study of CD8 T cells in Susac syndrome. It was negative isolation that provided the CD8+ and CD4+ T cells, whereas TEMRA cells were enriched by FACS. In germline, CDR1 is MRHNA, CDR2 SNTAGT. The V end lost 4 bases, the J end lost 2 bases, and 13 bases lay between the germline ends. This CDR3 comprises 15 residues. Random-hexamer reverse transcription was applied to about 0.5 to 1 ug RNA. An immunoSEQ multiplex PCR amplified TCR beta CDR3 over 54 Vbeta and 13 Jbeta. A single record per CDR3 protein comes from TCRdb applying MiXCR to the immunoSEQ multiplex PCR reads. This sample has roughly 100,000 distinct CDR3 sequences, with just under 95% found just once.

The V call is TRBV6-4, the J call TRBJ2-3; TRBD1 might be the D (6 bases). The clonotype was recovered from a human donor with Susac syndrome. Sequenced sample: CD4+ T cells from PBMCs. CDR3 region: CASSVEWDNTDTQYF. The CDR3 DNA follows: TGTGCCAGCAGTGTCGAGTGGGACAACACAGATACGCAGTATTTT.